The clone carrying this T cell receptor beta chain was detected many times. As yet, its antigen is unknown. The time point denotes: sample taken at primary tumor resection. The data were obtained in a study of spatial heterogeneity in lung cancer. Study context: For tumor regions, TCR transcript counts showed a strong correlation with a T cell module score derived from matched bulk RNA-seq. Study results and limitations: Expanded intratumoral alpha and beta TCR counts tracked tumor mutation counts.

V dropped 4 bases and J dropped 7 bases, with 13 bases sitting between them. The CDR3 has 13 amino acids. From germline, CDR1 is SEHNR and CDR2 FQNEAQ (reference sequence). Each CDR3 protein gets one entry after TCRdb re-called the 5' RACE reads with MiXCR. The sample carries around 11,000 distinct CDR3 sequences, approximately 7.9% recorded once. Sequencing used lung tumor tissue, obtained at surgery. The chain couples TRBV7-9 to TRBJ1-2; D gene unclear. The receptor's source is a female donor with early-stage non-small cell lung cancer. The CDR3 DNA is TGTGCCAGCAGCTCCCTTCCCGAGACTGGCTACACCTTC. Its translation is CASSSLPETGYTF.